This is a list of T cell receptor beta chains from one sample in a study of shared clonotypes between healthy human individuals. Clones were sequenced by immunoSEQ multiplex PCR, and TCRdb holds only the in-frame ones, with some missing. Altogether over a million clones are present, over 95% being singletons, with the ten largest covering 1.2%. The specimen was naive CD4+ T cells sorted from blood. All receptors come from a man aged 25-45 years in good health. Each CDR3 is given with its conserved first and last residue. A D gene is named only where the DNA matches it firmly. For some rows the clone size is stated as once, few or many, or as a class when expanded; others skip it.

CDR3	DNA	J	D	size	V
CASSLGQDSGNTIYF	TGTGCCAGCAGCTTAGGACAGGACTCTGGAAACACCATATATTTT	TRBJ1-3	-	-	TRBV11-2
CSADTPELLHF	TGCAGTGCAGATACGCCGGAGCTCCTCCACTTT	TRBJ1-6	-	-	TRBV20-1
CASSQWILAGSSGANVLTF	TGCGCCAGCAGCCAATGGATTCTAGCGGGATCCTCTGGGGCCAACGTCCTGACTTTC	TRBJ2-6	TRBD2	-	TRBV4-1
CASSQGTINQPQHF	TGTGCCAGCAGTCAAGGGACAATCAATCAGCCCCAGCATTTT	TRBJ1-5	-	-	TRBV2
CASSLIWASEQYF	TGCGCCAGCAGCCTTATTTGGGCCAGCGAGCAGTACTTC	TRBJ2-7	-	-	TRBV4-1
CASSQRSQETQYF	TGTGCCAGCTCACAACGGTCCCAAGAGACCCAGTACTTC	TRBJ2-5	-	-	TRBV18
CAIRGTNTGELFF	TGTGCCATCCGAGGGACGAACACCGGGGAGCTGTTTTTT	TRBJ2-2	-	-	TRBV10-3
CASSPGVLNTEAFF	TGCGCCAGCAGCCCGGGGGTCTTGAACACTGAAGCTTTCTTT	TRBJ1-1	-	-	TRBV5-1
CASSRSPSGNEQFF	TGTGCCAGTAGTAGGTCACCCAGTGGGAATGAGCAGTTCTTC	TRBJ2-1	-	-	TRBV19
CASSRGQVVTGELFF	TGTGCCAGCAGTAGGGGACAGGTCGTCACCGGGGAGCTGTTTTTT	TRBJ2-2	TRBD1	-	TRBV27
CASSPPEGRENTEAFF	TGTGCCAGCAGCCCCCCCGAGGGGCGGGAGAACACTGAAGCTTTCTTT	TRBJ1-1	-	-	TRBV7-9
CAWSVRRAHEQYF	TGTGCCTGGAGTGTTCGCAGGGCTCACGAGCAGTACTTC	TRBJ2-7	-	-	TRBV30
CAISDKGRLETQYF	TGTGCCATCAGTGATAAGGGCCGGTTGGAGACCCAGTACTTC	TRBJ2-5	-	-	TRBV10-3
CASSLVREVYEQYF	TGTGCCAGCAGCTTAGTCCGGGAGGTCTACGAGCAGTACTTC	TRBJ2-7	TRBD2	-	TRBV7-2
CASAGQANTGELFF	TGTGCCAGCGCTGGACAGGCGAACACCGGGGAGCTGTTTTTT	TRBJ2-2	TRBD1	-	TRBV6-1
CASSPPGGYEQYF	TGTGCCAGCTCACCACCGGGGGGCTACGAGCAGTACTTC	TRBJ2-7	-	-	TRBV18
CASSKTPGSSQEQYF	TGTGCCAGCAGCAAAACCCCCGGGAGCTCTCAGGAGCAGTACTTC	TRBJ2-5	-	-	TRBV9
CASSPSGGEAFF	TGTGCCAGCTCCCCAAGTGGAGGTGAAGCTTTCTTT	TRBJ1-1	-	-	TRBV18
CASSLRDRSGTLGTQYF	TGTGCCAGCAGCTTAAGGGACCGGAGCGGGACGCTCGGAACCCAGTACTTC	TRBJ2-5	TRBD2	-	TRBV5-5
CASSFQGKTYGYTF	TGTGCCAGCAGCTTTCAGGGGAAGACGTATGGCTACACCTTC	TRBJ1-2	-	-	TRBV7-9
CAISPGLSVYEQYF	TGTGCCATCAGTCCGGGCCTGTCGGTCTACGAGCAGTACTTC	TRBJ2-7	-	-	TRBV10-3
CASRTGSHEQYF	TGTGCCAGCAGGACAGGGTCCCACGAGCAGTACTTC	TRBJ2-7	TRBD1	-	TRBV28
CATGTGYRDEQFF	TGTGCCACCGGGACAGGGTATCGGGATGAGCAGTTCTTC	TRBJ2-1	TRBD1	-	TRBV2
CASSEAVGFRGRMNEQFF	TGTGCCAGCAGTGAAGCGGTGGGTTTCAGGGGGCGGATGAATGAGCAGTTCTTC	TRBJ2-1	TRBD1	-	TRBV6-1
CASSVSNEQFF	TGTGCCAGCAGCGTAAGCAATGAGCAGTTCTTC	TRBJ2-1	-	-	TRBV9
CASSSTGQGGLREQYF	TGTGCCAGCAGCTCGACCGGACAGGGGGGGTTGCGGGAGCAGTACTTC	TRBJ2-5	TRBD1	-	TRBV11-2
CASRRDIYSNQPQHF	TGTGCCAGCAGACGGGACATATATAGCAATCAGCCCCAGCATTTT	TRBJ1-5	-	-	TRBV2
CASSEYSSEQFF	TGTGCCAGCAGTGAATATAGCAGTGAGCAGTTCTTC	TRBJ2-1	-	few	TRBV25-1
CASSLFTGNQPQHF	TGTGCCAGCAGTTTATTCACGGGGAATCAGCCCCAGCATTTT	TRBJ1-5	-	-	TRBV28
CASITGQGSQPQHF	TGTGCCAGCATTACCGGACAGGGCAGTCAGCCCCAGCATTTT	TRBJ1-5	TRBD1	-	TRBV28
CASIFPHRLAGRWELFF	TGTGCCAGCATCTTTCCCCATCGACTAGCGGGGCGGTGGGAGCTGTTTTTT	TRBJ2-2	TRBD2	-	TRBV27
CASSLDGRGVAKNIQYF	TGCGCCAGCAGCTTGGATGGCCGAGGAGTAGCCAAAAACATTCAGTACTTC	TRBJ2-4	-	-	TRBV5-1
CASRTDRPYEQYF	TGTGCCAGCAGGACAGACAGACCCTACGAGCAGTACTTC	TRBJ2-7	-	-	TRBV28
CASSLGVEAFF	TGTGCCAGCAGCTTAGGCGTAGAAGCTTTCTTT	TRBJ1-1	-	-	TRBV7-2
CASRERGGTTNEKLFF	TGTGCCAGCAGGGAGAGGGGCGGGACAACTAATGAAAAACTGTTTTTT	TRBJ1-4	-	-	TRBV28
CSVIVGLAYFEAFF	TGCAGCGTTATCGTGGGATTGGCATATTTTGAAGCTTTCTTT	TRBJ1-1	-	once	TRBV29-1
CASSMKQILSNQPQHF	TGTGCCAGTAGTATGAAGCAGATCCTTAGCAATCAGCCCCAGCATTTT	TRBJ1-5	-	-	TRBV19
CASSLAAGGTYEQYF	TGTGCCAGCAGCTTAGCGGCTGGCGGGACCTACGAGCAGTACTTC	TRBJ2-7	-	-	TRBV7-9
CASSTGGLIGETQYF	TGTGCCAGCAGCACAGGGGGCTTAATTGGGGAGACCCAGTACTTC	TRBJ2-5	TRBD1	-	TRBV6-5
CASRSDRGHEQYF	TGTGCCAGCAGATCGGACAGGGGCCACGAGCAGTACTTC	TRBJ2-7	TRBD1	-	TRBV7-2
CASALGGGIEQFF	TGTGCTAGTGCCCTCGGTGGGGGGATTGAGCAGTTCTTC	TRBJ2-1	-	-	TRBV12-5
CASSVRGDGQPQHF	TGTGCCAGCAGCGTCAGGGGGGACGGTCAGCCCCAGCATTTT	TRBJ1-5	TRBD1	-	TRBV9
CASSQEPSGAYNEQFF	TGTGCCAGCAGCCAAGAGCCTAGCGGGGCATACAATGAGCAGTTCTTC	TRBJ2-1	TRBD2	-	TRBV4-2
CAISESIFGGSGNTGELFF	TGTGCCATCAGTGAGTCGATCTTCGGTGGTAGCGGGAACACCGGGGAGCTGTTTTTT	TRBJ2-2	-	-	TRBV10-3
CASSLGDLSSYEQYF	TGCGCCAGCAGCTTGGGCGACCTGAGCTCCTACGAGCAGTACTTC	TRBJ2-7	-	-	TRBV5-1
CASSPLDTNTGELFF	TGTGCCAGCTCACCACTAGACACGAACACCGGGGAGCTGTTTTTT	TRBJ2-2	-	once	TRBV18
CASSPRTSREWQYF	TGTGCCAGCAGCCCACGGACGTCCAGAGAGTGGCAGTACTTC	TRBJ2-5	-	-	TRBV16
CASTLGGGRESYEQYF	TGTGCCAGCACCCTGGGAGGGGGGCGGGAGAGTTACGAGCAGTACTTC	TRBJ2-7	-	-	TRBV7-8
CATKSGANVLTF	TGTGCGACCAAATCTGGGGCCAACGTCCTGACTTTC	TRBJ2-6	-	-	TRBV25-1
CASRVSTDTQYF	TGTGCCAGCAGGGTGAGCACAGATACGCAGTATTTT	TRBJ2-3	-	-	TRBV6-1
CASSNRRGPSSYNEQFF	TGTGCCAGCAGCAACCGCAGGGGGCCCAGCTCCTACAATGAGCAGTTCTTC	TRBJ2-1	TRBD1	-	TRBV5-5
CASSVEPHKGNTEAFF	TGTGCCAGCAGCGTAGAGCCCCACAAGGGGAACACTGAAGCTTTCTTT	TRBJ1-1	-	-	TRBV9
CSVARTTYNEQFF	TGCAGCGTTGCAAGGACTACTTACAATGAGCAGTTCTTC	TRBJ2-1	-	-	TRBV29-1
CSASIRIGYTF	TGCAGTGCTAGTATCCGTATAGGCTACACCTTC	TRBJ1-2	-	-	TRBV20-1
CASSFAGVYEQYF	TGTGCCAGCAGTTTTGCGGGAGTCTACGAGCAGTACTTC	TRBJ2-7	TRBD2	-	TRBV28